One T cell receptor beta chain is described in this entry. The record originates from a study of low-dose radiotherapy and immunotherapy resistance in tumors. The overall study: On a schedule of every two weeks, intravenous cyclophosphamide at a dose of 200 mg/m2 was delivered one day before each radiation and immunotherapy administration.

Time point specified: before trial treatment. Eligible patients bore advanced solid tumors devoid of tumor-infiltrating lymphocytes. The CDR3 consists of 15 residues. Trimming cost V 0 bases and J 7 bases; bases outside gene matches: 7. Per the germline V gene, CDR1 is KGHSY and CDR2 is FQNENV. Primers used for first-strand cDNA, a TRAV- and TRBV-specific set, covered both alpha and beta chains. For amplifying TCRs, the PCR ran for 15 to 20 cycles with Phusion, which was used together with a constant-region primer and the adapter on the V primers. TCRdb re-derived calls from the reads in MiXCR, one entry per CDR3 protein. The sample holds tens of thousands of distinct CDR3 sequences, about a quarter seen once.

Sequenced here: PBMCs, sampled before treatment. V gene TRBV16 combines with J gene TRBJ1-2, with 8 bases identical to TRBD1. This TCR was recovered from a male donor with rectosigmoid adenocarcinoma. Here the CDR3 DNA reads TGTGCCAGCAGCCAATCGTATCAGGGGGCGAGTGGCTACACCTTC. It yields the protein CASSQSYQGASGYTF.